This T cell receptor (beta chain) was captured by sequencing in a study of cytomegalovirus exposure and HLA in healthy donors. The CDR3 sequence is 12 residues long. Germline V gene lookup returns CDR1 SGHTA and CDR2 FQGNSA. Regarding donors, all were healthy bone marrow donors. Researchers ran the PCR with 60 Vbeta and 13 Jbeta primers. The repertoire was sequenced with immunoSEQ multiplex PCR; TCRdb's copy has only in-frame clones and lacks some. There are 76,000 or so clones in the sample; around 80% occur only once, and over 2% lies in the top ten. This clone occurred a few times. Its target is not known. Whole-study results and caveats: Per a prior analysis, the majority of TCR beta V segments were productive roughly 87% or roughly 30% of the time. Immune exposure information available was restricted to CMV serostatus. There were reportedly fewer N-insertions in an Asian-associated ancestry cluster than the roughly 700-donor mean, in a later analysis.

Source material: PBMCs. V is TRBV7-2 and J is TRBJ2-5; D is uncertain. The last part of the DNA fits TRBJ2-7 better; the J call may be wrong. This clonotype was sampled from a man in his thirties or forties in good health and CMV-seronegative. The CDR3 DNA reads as TGTGCCAGCAGCTTGGTTCCTTTCGAGCAGTACTTC. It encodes CASSLVPFEQYF.